This note documents a single T cell receptor (beta chain) sequence. Its cognate antigen is unknown. TCRdb's table, derived via immunoSEQ multiplex PCR, lists solely in-frame clones and lacks some. The sample includes fewer than 100,000 clones, roughly 85% of them seen just once. V was shortened by 7 bases and J by 8 bases, with 14 bases between the two germline ends. This CDR3 has 13 residues. Germline loops: CDR1 SNHLY, CDR2 FYNNEI. The data stem from a study of OX40 agonist ivuxolimab in advanced cancers. Overall study context: With a range of roughly 20 to 79, age averaged approximately 64 years, and 70% to 85% were male. Whole-study results and caveats: More expanded clones were seen, on average, in CD8+ T cells than in CD4+.

Specimen: CD4+ or CD8+ T cells sorted from blood, collected in a trial of the OX40 agonist ivuxolimab. The chain is built from TRBV2 and TRBJ1-4, with no clear D. The source of this sequence is an adult with an advanced solid tumor such as melanoma, head and neck, liver or kidney cancer. The CDR3 coding sequence is TGTGCCAGCAAGGACGGATTGGGAGAAAAACTGTTTTTT. This sequence encodes CASKDGLGEKLFF.